This is a list of T cell receptor beta chains from one sample in a study of tumor and adjacent non-tumor tissue in lung cancer. TCRdb re-derived calls from the multiplex PCR reads in MiXCR, one entry per CDR3 protein. The sample consists of 45,000 or so distinct CDR3 sequences, roughly 60% of them appearing once. The source material was distant non-tumor lung tissue. The source is a woman in her forties with non-small cell lung cancer. The CDR3 runs from the conserved cysteine through the conserved F or W. Fields, in order: CDR3 protein, CDR3 DNA, D gene, clone size, J gene, V gene. A D gene is named only where the DNA matches it firmly. Clone size appears in some rows only: once, few, many, or a class for an expanded clone.

cdr3_aa: CASRSGTNYEQYF
cdr3_nt: TGCGCCAGCAGATCCGGGACCAACTACGAGCAGTACTTC
d_call: NA
clone_size: NA
j_call: TRBJ2-7
v_call: TRBV10-2

cdr3_aa: CASSCSGPGHNEQFF
cdr3_nt: TGTGCCAGTAGTTGCTCGGGCCCTGGGCACAATGAGCAGTTCTTC
d_call: NA
clone_size: NA
j_call: TRBJ2-1
v_call: TRBV6-5

cdr3_aa: CASSIGDLGLGEQFF
cdr3_nt: TGCGCCAGCAGCATTGGCGACTTGGGCTTGGGTGAGCAGTTCTTC
d_call: NA
clone_size: many
j_call: TRBJ2-1
v_call: TRBV5-1

cdr3_aa: CASSFMAVDTGELFF
cdr3_nt: TGTGCCAGCAGTTTCATGGCAGTCGACACCGGGGAGCTGTTTTTT
d_call: NA
clone_size: many
j_call: TRBJ2-2
v_call: TRBV12-3/TRBV12-4

cdr3_aa: CASSWGGVFTEAFF
cdr3_nt: TGTGCCAGCTCGTGGGGGGGCGTTTTCACTGAAGCTTTCTTT
d_call: NA
clone_size: once
j_call: TRBJ1-1
v_call: TRBV14

cdr3_aa: CASSSGTLSSYNEQFF
cdr3_nt: TGTGCCAGCAGCTCCGGGACACTTAGCTCCTACAATGAGCAGTTCTTC
d_call: NA
clone_size: many
j_call: TRBJ2-1
v_call: TRBV7-8

cdr3_aa: CANSPTILQGVDIQYF
cdr3_nt: TGTGCCAACAGTCCCACCATTCTCCAGGGGGTCGACATTCAGTACTTC
d_call: TRBD1
clone_size: NA
j_call: TRBJ2-4
v_call: TRBV6-5

cdr3_aa: CSVQDGGNTEAFF
cdr3_nt: TGCAGTGTTCAGGACGGGGGGAACACTGAAGCTTTCTTT
d_call: NA
clone_size: few
j_call: TRBJ1-1
v_call: TRBV20-1

cdr3_aa: CVSRVGLGTSGDGQSF
cdr3_nt: NA
d_call: NA
clone_size: NA
j_call: TRBJ2-1
v_call: TRBV6-1

cdr3_aa: CSSTEAFQETQYF
cdr3_nt: TGTTCCAGCACCGAGGCCTTCCAAGAGACCCAATACTTC
d_call: NA
clone_size: NA
j_call: TRBJ2-5
v_call: TRBV6-5

cdr3_aa: CASNLAGAETQYF
cdr3_nt: TGTGCCAGCAACTTAGCGGGAGCAGAGACCCAGTACTTC
d_call: TRBD2
clone_size: many
j_call: TRBJ2-5
v_call: TRBV28

cdr3_aa: CSARIQANYGYTF
cdr3_nt: TGCAGTGCTAGAATACAGGCCAATTATGGCTACACATTC
d_call: NA
clone_size: NA
j_call: TRBJ1-2
v_call: TRBV20-1

cdr3_aa: CSAQGDGAPRF
cdr3_nt: TGCAGTGCTCAGGGGGACGGGGCCCCACGCTTC
d_call: TRBD1
clone_size: many
j_call: TRBJ2-5
v_call: TRBV20-1

cdr3_aa: CSARPGLAGEGSYNEQFF
cdr3_nt: TGCAGTGCTAGGCCGGGACTAGCGGGAGAGGGATCCTACAATGAGCAGTTCTTC
d_call: TRBD2
clone_size: many
j_call: TRBJ2-1
v_call: TRBV20-1

cdr3_aa: CASRLIAGEGVEQFF
cdr3_nt: TGTGCCAGCAGGCTGATAGCGGGAGAGGGGGTTGAGCAGTTCTTC
d_call: TRBD2
clone_size: few
j_call: TRBJ2-1
v_call: TRBV7-9

cdr3_aa: CASSQTLNSEAFF
cdr3_nt: TGTGCCAGCAGCCAAACTTTGAACAGCGAAGCTTTCTTT
d_call: NA
clone_size: NA
j_call: TRBJ1-1
v_call: TRBV14

cdr3_aa: CTSSQGAVTWNGQFF
cdr3_nt: TGTACCAGCAGTCAGGGGGCTGTGACGTGGAATGGGCAGTTCTTT
d_call: TRBD1
clone_size: NA
j_call: TRBJ2-1
v_call: TRBV11-1

cdr3_aa: CASSSGLAGEHYF
cdr3_nt: TGTGCCAGCAGTAGTGGACTAGCGGGTGAGCACTACTTC
d_call: TRBD2
clone_size: few
j_call: TRBJ2-7
v_call: TRBV28

cdr3_aa: CASSTTGTTYEQYF
cdr3_nt: TGTGCCAGCAGTACCACTGGGACTACCTACGAGCAGTATTTC
d_call: TRBD2
clone_size: once
j_call: TRBJ2-7
v_call: TRBV6-6

cdr3_aa: CANSPQKGTRVEKLFF
cdr3_nt: TGTGCCAACAGCCCTCAGAAAGGGACCCGCGTTGAAAAACTGTTTTTT
d_call: NA
clone_size: NA
j_call: TRBJ1-4
v_call: TRBV4-2

cdr3_aa: CVSSTRPGDTRYF
cdr3_nt: TGTGTCAGCAGCACCCGTCCAGGCGATACACGGTATTTT
d_call: NA
clone_size: NA
j_call: TRBJ2-3
v_call: TRBV11-2